The present entry profiles one T cell receptor (beta chain) with its context. Its specificity is unknown. The method was immunoSEQ multiplex PCR; TCRdb's version includes in-frame clones alone and lacks a portion of them. The sample comprises roughly 70,000 clones, less than 85% of which are singletons, and over 20% rests with the top ten. With V trimmed by 7 bases and J by 3 bases, 2 bases remained unmatched. The CDR3 loop spans 12 amino acids. This entry comes from a study of T cell responses to AZD1222 COVID-19 vaccine. The study, taken as a whole, reports: All repertoire sampling was performed exclusively after the peak T cell response. The study found vaccine-associated CD4 TCRs spanning spike, dominant at 160-218 and 743-854. Unmutated variant regions are reportedly the target of nearly half of TCRs that are spike-specific.

This TCR was sampled from an adult in good health. The sequencing here drew on peripheral blood, taken on day 0 of MenACWY control vaccination. V gene TRBV12-3 or TRBV12-4 combines with J gene TRBJ1-1, with TRBD1 matching 7 bases. CDR3: CASTDRDTEAFF. The CDR3 DNA reads as TGTGCCAGCACCGACAGGGACACTGAAGCTTTCTTT.